The 26 T cell receptor beta chains below all came from one sample that was sequenced in a study of early T cells in non-severe SARS-CoV-2 infection. TCRdb ran MiXCR on the 5' RACE reads and lists one entry per CDR3 protein. The table has tens of thousands of distinct CDR3 sequences, roughly 21% seen once; the top ten hold approximately 16%. This material consisted of whole blood, taken at baseline. These receptors were taken from an adult who was a healthcare worker with PCR-confirmed SARS-CoV-2 infection or an uninfected control (not recorded which).

The CDR3 region is CSVELAGGGNEQFF. Written as DNA, the CDR3 is TGCAGCGTTGAACTAGCGGGGGGTGGGAATGAGCAGTTCTTC. This chain connects TRBV29-1 to TRBJ2-1, with 11 bases fitting TRBD2. V dropped 2 bases and J dropped 7; count of bases not matched to a gene: 4. This CDR3 comprises 14 residues. CDR1 and CDR2 from the germline V gene are SQVTM and ANQGSEA.

This chain links TRBV20-1 with TRBJ2-3; possibly TRBD2 for D (6 bases). The germline V and J ends were trimmed by 0 bases and 5 bases, with 15 bases remaining between them. The CDR3 extends over 15 amino acids. Germline CDR1 and CDR2: DFQATT and SNEGSKA (reference sequence). CDR3 in DNA: TGCAGTGCTAGAGATCCAACCGGGACTTTAGATACGCAGTATTTT. Translated, it gives CSARDPTGTLDTQYF.

This clonotype was counted only a few times. This chain uses TRBV7-9 with TRBJ2-1; 7 bases fit TRBD1. Germline CDR1 reads SEHNR; CDR2 reads FQNEAQ (reference sequence). Trimming at V came to 1 base and at J to 7 bases, leaving 1 base not matched to a gene. The CDR3 spans 13 residues. In nucleotides, the CDR3 is TGTGCCAGCAGCTTAGGGGACAGTAATGAGCAGTTCTTC. Translating it yields CASSLGDSNEQFF.

The chain joins TRBV7-2 to TRBJ2-2, with 9 nucleotides matching TRBD1. Germline-derived CDR1 and CDR2 are SGHTA and FQGNSA. CDR3 size: 14 residues. The V segment lost 4 bases and the J segment 6 bases; nucleotides outside the gene matches: 3. For the CDR3, the DNA is TGTGCCAGCAGCTACCGGACAGGGGCCGGGGAGCTGTTTTTT. This encodes CASSYRTGAGELFF. The full variable domain, with the rest looked up from reference TRBV7-2 and TRBJ2-2, is GAGVSQSPSNKVTEKGKDVELRCDPISGHTALYWYRQSLGQGLEFLIYFQGNSAPDKSGLPSDRFSAERTGGSVSTLTIQRTQQEDSAVYLCASSYRTGAGELFFGEGSRLTVL.

The V and J genes are TRBV5-1 and TRBJ2-3; D may be TRBD1 (6 bases). The CDR3 consists of 15 residues. The V gene lost 4 bases and the J gene lost 5 bases, with 17 bases spanning the gap. Germline-derived CDR1 and CDR2 are SGHRS and YFSETQ. The DNA of the CDR3 is TGCGCCAGCAGCGCGGACAGTCGGTCGGGAGATACGCAGTATTTT. It encodes CASSADSRSGDTQYF.

This clonotype has a handful of counts. The CDR3 reads CASSIRGTSVPGANVLTF. CDR3 DNA sequence: TGTGCCAGTAGTATAAGAGGGACTAGCGTCCCTGGGGCCAACGTCCTGACTTTC. V gene TRBV19 combines with J gene TRBJ2-6; 10 bases match TRBD2. V shed 2 bases, J shed 2 bases, and the junction held 6 bases outside the gene matches. The CDR3 extends over 18 amino acids. Germline V gives CDR1 LNHDA, CDR2 SQIVND (reference sequence). Together with reference TRBV19 and TRBJ2-6, the CDR3 gives the full variable domain: DGGITQSPKYLFRKEGQNVTLSCEQNLNHDAMYWYRQDPGQGLRLIYYSQIVNDFQKGDIAEGYSVSREKKESFPLTVTSAQKNPTAFYLCASSIRGTSVPGANVLTFGAGSRLTVL.

This chain uses TRBV10-2 with TRBJ1-1; the D is unclear. With 10 bases removed from V and 0 bases from J, the gap between germline ends came to 18 bases. This CDR3 spans 15 amino acids. The V gene's germline CDR1 is WSHSY and CDR2 SAAADI. CDR3 sequence reads: CATNLEMSMNTEAFF. The CDR3 coding sequence is TGCGCCACCAACCTCGAGATGTCTATGAACACTGAAGCTTTCTTT.

This clonotype has a handful of counts. The chain couples TRBV27 to TRBJ2-7; D may be TRBD1 or TRBD2 (5 bases each). Germline-derived CDR1 and CDR2 are MNHEY and SMNVEV (reference sequence). The CDR3 sequence is 15 residues long. V lost 3 bases to trimming and J lost 2 bases, with 14 bases between them. CDR3 DNA sequence: TGTGCCAGCAGTTTTTCCGGGACGGCCCCCTACGAGCAGTACTTC. Its translation: CASSFSGTAPYEQYF.

This clonotype was counted many times. The CDR3: CASTSSWEQYF. CDR3 DNA: TGTGCCAGCACCTCTTCGTGGGAGCAGTACTTC. This chain joins TRBV12-3 or TRBV12-4 and TRBJ2-7; D unresolved. This CDR3 contains 11 residues. Trimming stripped 7 bases from V and 7 bases from J, with 11 bases between.

The chain links TRBV2 to TRBJ1-1; D is uncertain. Germline values: CDR1 SNHLY, CDR2 FYNNEI. CDR3 length: 13 amino acids. Trimming removed 8 bases at V and 1 base at J, with 11 bases between. CDR3 coding DNA: TGTGCCAGCGGAAAGGGAGAGAACACTGAAGCTTTCTTT. This translates into CASGKGENTEAFF.

Turning to this clonotype: Its ends do not fully match the called genes, so a read error is possible. The chain joins TRBV18 to TRBJ2-1; D gene ambiguous. The CDR3 is 14 residues long. The V gene's germline CDR1 is KGHSH and CDR2 LQKENI. CDR3 DNA sequence: TGTGCCAGCTCACCCACGGACGGAAACAATGAGGAGTTCTTC. Translation: CASSPTDGNNEEFF.

V and J are TRBV2 and TRBJ2-7; a weak D match, TRBD1 (7 bases). Germline lookup yields CDR1 SNHLY and CDR2 FYNNEI. The CDR3 runs to 11 residues. V was trimmed by 7 bases and J by 7 bases, leaving 11 bases between them. The CDR3 sequence: CASTGGREQYF. For the CDR3, the DNA is TGTGCCAGCACAGGGGGGCGGGAGCAGTACTTC. Complete variable domain (other parts from reference TRBV2 and TRBJ2-7): EPEVTQTPSHQVTQMGQEVILRCVPISNHLYFYWYRQILGQKVEFLVSFYNNEISEKSEIFDDQFSVERPDGSNFTLKIRSTKLEDSAMYFCASTGGREQYFGPGTRLTVT.

The rearrangement uses TRBV20-1 and TRBJ1-3; D possibly corresponds to TRBD1 (5 bases). The CDR3 consists of 15 residues. Germline V gene sequence: CDR1 DFQATT, CDR2 SNEGSKA (reference sequence). Trimming took off 3 bases at V and 4 bases at J, with 16 bases between the two ends. The CDR3 region is CSARQFQGGGNTIYF. In DNA, the CDR3 is TGCAGTGCTAGGCAGTTCCAGGGCGGAGGAAACACCATATATTTT.

The rearrangement links TRBV18 to TRBJ1-1; D is unclear. CDR1 and CDR2 (germline): KGHSH, LQKENI. CDR3 length: 13 residues. V was trimmed by 1 base and J by 6 bases, leaving 9 bases between them. The CDR3 loop reads CASSPLEPPEAFF. Written as DNA, the CDR3 is TGTGCCAGCTCACCACTCGAACCCCCTGAAGCTTTCTTT.

CDR3 sequence (DNA): TGTGCCAGCAGTTTACTGGGACGGGTTTACAATGAGCAGTTCTTC. Encoded protein: CASSLLGRVYNEQFF. The gene calls are TRBV12-3 or TRBV12-4 and TRBJ2-1; D could derive from TRBD1 or TRBD2 (5 bases each). V was shortened by 2 bases and J by 4 bases, with 12 bases between the two germline ends. The CDR3 spans 15 residues.

This clonotype was observed at least ten times. The gene calls are TRBV6-1 and TRBJ2-5; D not resolved. The CDR3 totals 10 residues. V lost 8 bases and J 4 bases, leaving 5 bases between the germline ends. Germline CDR1 and CDR2: MNHNS and SASEGT. The CDR3 region is CASARETQYF. For the CDR3, the DNA is TGTGCCAGCGCGCGAGAGACCCAGTACTTC.

This clonotype occurred many times. V is TRBV12-3 or TRBV12-4 and J is TRBJ2-3; 13 positions agree with TRBD2. V shed 6 bases and J 0 bases; nucleotides not matched to a gene: 12. The CDR3 totals 19 residues. The CDR3 DNA sequence: TGTGCCAGCAGCCCCGGACTAGCGGGGGCCCCAGGGAGCACAGATACGCAGTATTTT. It codes for CASSPGLAGAPGSTDTQYF.

This clonotype has at least ten counts. The chain links TRBV2 to TRBJ2-1; D is uncertain. Trimming took off 4 bases at V and 9 bases at J, with 16 bases between the two ends. Germline V lookup: CDR1 SNHLY, CDR2 FYNNEI. There are 14 residues in the CDR3. CDR3: CASSARPIAPEQFF. The CDR3 nucleotides read TGTGCCAGCAGTGCCCGACCGATCGCCCCTGAGCAGTTCTTC.

This clonotype has just a few counts. CDR3 region: CASSPGFGQETQYF. The CDR3, as DNA: TGTGCCAGCAGCCCAGGGTTTGGGCAAGAGACCCAGTACTTC. The rearrangement joins TRBV5-6 to TRBJ2-5; a possible D gene is TRBD1 (5 bases). There are 14 residues in the CDR3. The germline CDR1 and CDR2 sequences are SGHDT and YYEEEE. Deletions cut 4 bases from V and 2 bases from J, with 12 bases between.

This clonotype was found many times. The V call is TRBV19, the J call TRBJ2-1; tentatively, D is TRBD1 (5 bases). CDR1 is LNHDA, CDR2 SQIVND, per germline (reference sequence). The CDR3 has 16 amino acids. V shed 4 bases and J shed 8 bases, with 21 bases lying between them. CDR3 sequence (DNA): TGTGCCAGTAGTAGGAGTTCTAGGGTATTAGGGGATGAGCAGTTCTTC. It specifies CASSRSSRVLGDEQFF. The variable domain in full, with the rest retrieved from reference TRBV19 and TRBJ2-1, is DGGITQSPKYLFRKEGQNVTLSCEQNLNHDAMYWYRQDPGQGLRLIYYSQIVNDFQKGDIAEGYSVSREKKESFPLTVTSAQKNPTAFYLCASSRSSRVLGDEQFFGPGTRLTVL.

The rearrangement joins TRBV7-2 to TRBJ1-6, with D uncertain. Germline V gene lookup returns CDR1 SGHTA and CDR2 FQGNSA. This CDR3 has 15 amino acids. V dropped 7 bases and J dropped 0 bases, with 10 bases sitting between them. The CDR3 region has the DNA TGTGCCAGCACCCGGGAGGGCTCCTATAATTCACCCCTCCACTTT. It encodes CASTREGSYNSPLHF. Using reference TRBV7-2 and TRBJ1-6 for the parts outside the CDR3, the full variable domain is GAGVSQSPSNKVTEKGKDVELRCDPISGHTALYWYRQSLGQGLEFLIYFQGNSAPDKSGLPSDRFSAERTGGSVSTLTIQRTQQEDSAVYLCASTREGSYNSPLHFGNGTRLTVT.

This clonotype was counted only a few times. V is TRBV5-4 and J is TRBJ2-1; 8 bases are a match to TRBD2. After removal of 1 base from V and 8 bases from J, the junction contained 5 bases not matched to a gene. Germline V gene sequence: CDR1 SGHNT, CDR2 YYREEE (reference sequence). This CDR3 region has 14 residues. DNA for the CDR3: TGTGCCAGCAGCTTGATCAGCGGGGGCGATGAGCAGTTCTTC. Amino acid sequence: CASSLISGGDEQFF.

This clonotype came up a few times. The rearrangement uses TRBV24-1 and TRBJ2-7; no clear D. Between the trimmed V and J ends, which lost 7 bases and 3 bases, there was a span of 12 bases. This CDR3 has 13 residues. CDR1 is KGHDR and CDR2 is SFDVKD in the germline V gene. CDR3 amino acids: CATRRSRSYEQYF. The CDR3 DNA sequence: TGTGCCACCAGGAGGTCCAGGAGCTACGAGCAGTACTTC.

The genes are TRBV5-1 and TRBJ2-7; a possible D gene is TRBD2 (5 bases). The length of the CDR3 is 17 residues. Trimming pared 2 bases from V and 2 bases from J, leaving 20 bases between. Germline V gene sequence: CDR1 SGHRS, CDR2 YFSETQ. In DNA form, the CDR3 reads TGCGCCAGCAGCTTAACGGAGCGGTCTTCTCCTACCTACGAGCAGTACTTC. Translating gives CASSLTERSSPTYEQYF.

The rearrangement joins TRBV20-1 to TRBJ2-1, with 9 bases matching TRBD2. Unmatched junction bases numbered 10, after V lost 6 bases and J lost 7 bases. The CDR3 extends over 14 amino acids. Germline V lookup: CDR1 DFQATT, CDR2 SNEGSKA (reference sequence). The CDR3 region is CSAPRSGGRNEQFF. The CDR3 DNA follows: TGCAGTGCACCGAGGAGCGGGGGGAGGAATGAGCAGTTCTTC.

This clonotype has at least ten counts. The chain employs TRBV12-3 or TRBV12-4 and TRBJ2-7, with a possible D match to TRBD1 (6 bases). This CDR3 is 15 amino acids long. V lost 3 bases, J lost 5 bases, and 17 bases lay in between. The CDR3 DNA sequence: TGTGCCAGCAGTTTGCCCCCGCAGGGGTCCAACGAGCAGTACTTC. Protein: CASSLPPQGSNEQYF.